The present TCR beta chain was sequenced within a study of neurological immune-mediated disorders. Study conclusions and caveats: Any association between clinical or MRI features and the multiple sclerosis repertoire cluster was absent.

It was by 5'RACE with 10-nucleotide random UMIs that the cDNA was made. TCRdb re-called the 5' RACE reads through MiXCR, storing one row per CDR3 protein. The sample has 55,000 to 65,000 distinct CDR3 sequences; over 3.5% are singletons. The sample holds many counts of this clonotype. Its antigen is still unknown. The specimen sequenced was PBMCs. The origin of this receptor is a woman aged 45-60 years with multiple sclerosis.

CDR3 protein: CASSLIGEEDTQYF. CDR3 in DNA: TGTGCCAGCAGCTTGATAGGGGAAGAGGATACGCAGTATTTT. V and J are TRBV5-6 and TRBJ2-3; a possible D gene is TRBD1 (5 bases). V was shortened by 1 base and J by 6 bases, with 12 bases between the two germline ends. CDR3 length equals 14 residues. Germline loops: CDR1 SGHDT, CDR2 YYEEEE.